This TCR beta chain was sequenced in a study of T cell responses to AZD1222 COVID-19 vaccine. Whole-study results and caveats: Compared with day 0, the breadth and depth of the Spike-specific TCR repertoire rose significantly after two doses of AZD1222. White British ancestry dominated among donors, who included more females, and clonal diversity was possibly underestimated.

V gave up 0 bases and J gave up 5 bases, with 7 bases separating them. CDR3 length: 13 amino acids. Germline V lookup: CDR1 MNHEY, CDR2 SVGAGI. This table comes from immunoSEQ multiplex PCR, and its TCRdb copy is limited to in-frame clones, with some not included. Of roughly 100,000 clones in the sample, roughly 87% were seen once. Concerning this clone itself: No antigen is known for it.

Material: peripheral blood, obtained 28 days after the second AZD1222 dose. The source of this sequence is an adult who received the AZD1222 COVID-19 vaccine. V and J are TRBV6-5 and TRBJ1-2; TRBD1 might be the D (5 bases). The CDR3 bases are TGTGCCAGCAGTTACTCGACAGTATATGGCTACACCTTC. Protein sequence: CASSYSTVYGYTF.